This is a list of T cell receptor beta chains from one sample in a study of Ad26.COV2.S vaccination and SARS-CoV-2 variants. Generated by immunoSEQ multiplex PCR, the TCRdb table keeps only in-frame clones and is missing some. This table holds about 450,000 clones, 89% found once. This sample comprised peripheral blood, obtained in a trial of Ad26.COV2.S vaccine versus placebo. The receptors stem from a person between 18 and 60 years old who received the Ad26.COV2.S COVID-19 vaccine or a placebo. CDR3s include the opening cysteine and the closing phenylalanine or tryptophan. A D gene is named only where the DNA matches it firmly. Where a row states a size, it is once, few, many or the class of an expanded clone; other rows omit it.

j_call,v_call,clone_size,d_call,cdr3_aa,cdr3_nt
TRBJ1-3,TRBV3-1/TRBV3-2,few,.,CASSQDKLLSGNTIYF,TGTGCCAGCAGCCAAGATAAGCTCCTCTCTGGAAACACCATATATTTT
TRBJ1-2,TRBV7-2,.,TRBD1,CASSLVTGVDYGYTF,TGTGCCAGCAGCTTAGTGACAGGGGTGGACTATGGCTACACCTTC
TRBJ2-1,TRBV11-2,.,.,CASSLLVAFYNEQFF,TGTGCCAGCAGCTTATTAGTGGCTTTCTACAATGAGCAGTTCTTC
TRBJ1-1,TRBV7-2,.,.,CASSLAALSGAFF,TGTGCCAGCAGCTTAGCAGCTTTATCTGGAGCTTTCTTT
TRBJ1-1,TRBV2,.,.,CASSFGTTEAFF,TGTGCCAGCAGTTTCGGGACCACTGAAGCTTTCTTT
TRBJ2-5,TRBV9,.,.,CASSVRPKETQYF,TGTGCCAGCAGCGTCCGACCTAAAGAGACCCAGTACTTC
TRBJ2-1,TRBV19,.,.,CASSIWVGPNEQFF,TGTGCCAGTAGTATATGGGTAGGGCCCAATGAGCAGTTCTTC
TRBJ2-4,TRBV28,once,.,CASSPALHPQGSPKNIQYF,TGTGCCAGCAGCCCGGCTCTGCATCCCCAGGGATCACCCAAAAACATTCAGTACTTC
TRBJ2-2,TRBV3-1/TRBV3-2,.,.,CASSPPRELACGELFF,TGTGCCAGCAGCCCCCCCCGGGAGCTAGCATGCGGGGAGCTGTTTTTT
TRBJ2-1,TRBV6-2/TRBV6-3,.,.,CASSWPLPYNEQFF,TGTGCCAGCAGTTGGCCCCTACCTTACAATGAGCAGTTCTTC
TRBJ1-1,TRBV19,once,.,CASSLRGWTLNTEAFF,TGTGCCAGTAGTCTCAGGGGTTGGACCCTGAACACTGAAGCTTTCTTT
TRBJ2-5,TRBV6-2/TRBV6-3,.,.,CASSPSPGRGGQETQYF,TGTGCCAGCAGCCCCTCGCCGGGCAGGGGTGGCCAAGAGACCCAGTACTTC
TRBJ2-1,TRBV15,few,TRBD2,CATSRDPGGSYNEQFF,TGTGCCACCAGCAGAGATCCTGGCGGGAGTTACAATGAGCAGTTCTTC
TRBJ1-2,TRBV7-6,.,.,CASSPLGGRTNYGYTF,TGTGCCAGCAGCCCTCTGGGGGGTCGTACGAACTATGGCTACACCTTC
TRBJ2-3,TRBV18,.,TRBD2,CASSPLIKRGGLVTQYF,TGTGCCAGCTCACCTCTGATAAAGCGGGGGGGCCTCGTTACGCAGTATTTT
TRBJ2-3,TRBV5-4,.,TRBD2,CASSGGLAGMDTQYF,TGTGCCAGCAGCGGAGGACTAGCGGGGATGGATACGCAGTATTTT
TRBJ1-1,TRBV25-1,.,.,CASSHSRRRETEAFF,TGTGCCAGCAGTCACTCGCGCAGGCGGGAGACTGAAGCTTTCTTT
TRBJ2-7,TRBV27,.,.,CASSPDISYEQYF,TGTGCCAGCAGTCCGGATATCTCCTACGAGCAGTACTTC
TRBJ1-2,TRBV11-2,.,.,CASSRLDRINYGYTF,TGTGCCAGCAGCCGGCTGGACAGAATTAACTATGGCTACACCTTC
TRBJ1-2,TRBV21-1,.,.,CASSKLPGQAYGYTF,TGTGCCAGCAGCAAACTCCCGGGACAGGCCTATGGCTACACCTTC
TRBJ1-5,TRBV19,.,TRBD1,CASSIRQGDNQPQHF,TGTGCCAGTAGTATCAGGCAGGGGGACAATCAGCCCCAGCATTTT
TRBJ1-2,TRBV2,.,.,CASILQGGYGYTF,TGTGCCAGCATTTTACAGGGTGGCTATGGCTACACCTTC
TRBJ1-5,TRBV5-5,.,.,CASSRDLAQPQHF,TGTGCCAGCAGCCGGGACCTTGCACAGCCCCAGCATTTT
TRBJ2-5,TRBV15,.,TRBD1,CATSREGGQKTQYF,TGTGCCACCAGCAGAGAAGGGGGCCAGAAGACCCAGTACTTC
TRBJ1-5,TRBV7-8,.,.,CASSLVRTRSNQPQHF,TGTGCCAGCAGCTTAGTCAGGACAAGGAGCAATCAGCCCCAGCATTTT
TRBJ2-2,TRBV19,.,.,CASSRGNTGELFF,TGTGCCAGTAGTAGGGGGAACACCGGGGAGCTGTTTTTT
TRBJ1-4,TRBV6-5,.,TRBD1,CASSYDRADEKLFF,TGTGCCAGCAGTTACGACAGGGCGGATGAAAAACTGTTTTTT